What follows is one T cell receptor beta chain and its context. Its antigen is unknown. V gave up 5 bases and J gave up 4 bases, with 15 bases separating them. This CDR3 spans 14 amino acids. The germline V gene encodes CDR1 LNHNV and CDR2 YYDKDF (reference sequence). TCRdb processed the reads anew with MiXCR; each CDR3 protein has one entry. The table lists approximately 49,000 distinct CDR3 sequences, about 18% of them singletons, with 26% in the top ten. This specimen comes from a study of T cell repertoires in cytomegalovirus infection. Study-wide context: Recently identified HLA-C-restricted CMV epitopes and well-studied HLA-B-restricted CMV epitopes were used by the study.

Notes on the study in general: The study found HLA-C-restricted CMV-specific TCR beta clonotypes dominating the ex vivo response.

The chain has TRBV15 and TRBJ2-7, with unresolved D. Source: CD8+ T cells from cultured PBMCs, taken from culture after CMV antigen stimulation. This TCR derives from a human donor in good health (CMV status not recorded). Some clones in this sample may be carry-over from other donors' samples. The CDR3 loop reads CATSSRTENYEQYF. As DNA, the CDR3 is TGTGCCACCAGCTCGCGGACCGAGAATTACGAGCAGTACTTC. Together with reference TRBV15 and TRBJ2-7, the CDR3 gives the full variable domain: DAMVIQNPRYQVTQFGKPVTLSCSQTLNHNVMYWYQQKSSQAPKLLFHYYDKDFNNEADTPDNFQSRRPNTSFCFLDIRSPGLGDTAMYLCATSSRTENYEQYFGPGTRLTVT.